This is a list of T cell receptor beta chains from one sample in a study of persistence of HIV-infected CD4 T cells. The method was immunoSEQ multiplex PCR; TCRdb's version includes in-frame clones alone and lacks a portion of them. The table records about 33,000 clones, roughly four fifths of them present only once. For these receptors, no antigen is known. The sequenced sample was cultured CD4+ T cells from PBMCs, obtained from a patient who received antiretroviral therapy. These receptors all come from an adult with HIV. The donor label of this sample is uncertain. Both conserved end residues are part of each CDR3. A D gene is named only where the DNA matches it firmly.

>TRBV3-1/TRBV3-2|-|TRBJ1-2
CASSQVAGGRTF
>TRBV6-1|TRBD1|TRBJ1-2
CASTNEGGGIYGYTF
>TRBV12-5|-|TRBJ2-7
CASGLVEYEQYF
>TRBV7-3|-|TRBJ1-2
CASSLTPRSGYTF
>TRBV6-1|-|TRBJ1-4
CASSEASLATNEKLFF
>TRBV6-1|-|TRBJ1-6
CASSDVGWASSYNSPLHF
>TRBV6-1|-|TRBJ1-1
CASSEGEGRGSNTEAFF
>TRBV6-5|-|TRBJ1-1
CASSDGAEAFF
>TRBV6-5|TRBD1|TRBJ1-4
CASSSRQGGEKLFF
>TRBV25-1|-|TRBJ1-3
CARGSGNTIYF
>TRBV19|TRBD2|TRBJ2-3
CASSSGGSDTQYF
>TRBV4-1|-|TRBJ1-2
CASSQESVGGYTF
>TRBV3-1/TRBV3-2|-|TRBJ1-4
CASSQGTSANEKLFF
>TRBV9|-|TRBJ1-2
CASSVDPISYGYTF
>TRBV5-1|TRBD1|TRBJ2-7
CASSPGTGRLSYEQYF
>TRBV5-5|TRBD1|TRBJ2-3
CASSFRADNRGLRTDTQYF
>TRBV29-1|-|TRBJ2-3
CSVYPPGPTTDTQYF
>TRBV27|-|TRBJ2-7
CASSYSGSYEQYF
>TRBV24-1|TRBD2|TRBJ2-2
CATSGMAGGTGELFF
>TRBV19|TRBD1|TRBJ2-3
CASSMPRDRGQVDTQYF
>TRBV5-8|-|TRBJ1-5
CASSLDSGQGNQPQHF
>TRBV6-5|-|TRBJ2-7
CASDRVGRGEQYF
>TRBV7-9|-|TRBJ1-1
CASSFLHGDTEAFF
>TRBV19|-|TRBJ1-5
CASTRSSSNQPQHF
>TRBV19|-|TRBJ1-2
CASTPWGSLYGYTF
>TRBV7-2|-|TRBJ1-5
CASSLSPGGNQPQHF
>TRBV5-1|-|TRBJ1-1
CASSFRDTEAFF
>TRBV6-4|-|TRBJ2-2
CASSGNTGELFF
>TRBV7-2|TRBD1|TRBJ1-6
CASSQQGAGNSPLHF
>TRBV6-5|-|TRBJ1-5
CASSSQGVRPQHF
>TRBV6-5|-|TRBJ1-2
CAAKGNGYTF
>TRBV2|-|TRBJ2-2
CASNLGTGELFF
>TRBV28|TRBD2|TRBJ2-2
CASSGGRYSGELFF
>TRBV20-1|-|TRBJ2-1
CSADGYNEQFF
>TRBV5-4|-|TRBJ1-6
CASSLQGWDSPLHF
>TRBV2|-|TRBJ1-1
CASLQTGPLMNTEAFF
>TRBV12-3/TRBV12-4|-|TRBJ2-3
CASTFGATDTQYF
>TRBV3-1/TRBV3-2|-|TRBJ2-5
CASSQAKGRETQYF
>TRBV7-9|TRBD2|TRBJ2-1
CAIDGEGVSYNEQFF
>TRBV12-3/TRBV12-4|-|TRBJ2-1
CASTHSGEQFF
>TRBV7-2|-|TRBJ2-7
CASSLDPRYEQYF
>TRBV5-1|-|TRBJ1-6
CASSLGQEASPLHF
>TRBV5-4|-|TRBJ2-7
CASSLDGTHEQYF
>TRBV2|TRBD1|TRBJ1-6
CASTRQGESPLHF
>TRBV7-8|-|TRBJ2-7
CASTVEGGAYSYEQYF
>TRBV7-2|-|TRBJ2-4
CASSPISLQNIQYF
>TRBV5-6|TRBD1|TRBJ1-2
CASSLVDRAYLNYGYTF
>TRBV24-1|TRBD2|TRBJ2-1
CATSDLGTSNEQFF
>TRBV7-9|-|TRBJ1-2
CASGKEANYGYTF
>TRBV7-2|-|TRBJ1-3
CASSLPLGQGGDGNTIYF
>TRBV2|-|TRBJ2-2
CASSPKVHTGELFF
>TRBV28|-|TRBJ1-1
CASLTRTEAFF
>TRBV6-5|-|TRBJ2-1
CASRTPTGATEQFF
>TRBV12-3/TRBV12-4|-|TRBJ1-1
CASSLSGGTEAFF
>TRBV6-5|-|TRBJ2-7
CASREQDTSYEQYF
>TRBV19|TRBD1|TRBJ2-5
CASSRDRVMETQYF
>TRBV20-1|-|TRBJ1-4
CSSTRGEKLFF